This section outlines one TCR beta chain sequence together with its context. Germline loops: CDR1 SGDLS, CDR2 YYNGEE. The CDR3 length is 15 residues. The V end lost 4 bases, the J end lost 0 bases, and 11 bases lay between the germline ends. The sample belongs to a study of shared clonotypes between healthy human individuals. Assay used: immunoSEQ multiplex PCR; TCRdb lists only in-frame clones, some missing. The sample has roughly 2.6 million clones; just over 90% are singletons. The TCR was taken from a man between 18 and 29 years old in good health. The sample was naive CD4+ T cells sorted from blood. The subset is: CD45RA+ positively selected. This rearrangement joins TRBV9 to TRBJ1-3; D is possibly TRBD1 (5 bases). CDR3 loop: CASSPGGLSGNTIYF. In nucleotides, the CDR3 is TGTGCCAGCAGCCCCGGGGGTCTCTCTGGAAACACCATATATTTT. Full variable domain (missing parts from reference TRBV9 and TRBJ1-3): DSGVTQTPKHLITATGQRVTLRCSPRSGDLSVYWYQQSLDQGLQFLIQYYNGEERAKGNILERFSAQQFPDLHSELNLSSLELGDSALYFCASSPGGLSGNTIYFGEGSWLTVV.